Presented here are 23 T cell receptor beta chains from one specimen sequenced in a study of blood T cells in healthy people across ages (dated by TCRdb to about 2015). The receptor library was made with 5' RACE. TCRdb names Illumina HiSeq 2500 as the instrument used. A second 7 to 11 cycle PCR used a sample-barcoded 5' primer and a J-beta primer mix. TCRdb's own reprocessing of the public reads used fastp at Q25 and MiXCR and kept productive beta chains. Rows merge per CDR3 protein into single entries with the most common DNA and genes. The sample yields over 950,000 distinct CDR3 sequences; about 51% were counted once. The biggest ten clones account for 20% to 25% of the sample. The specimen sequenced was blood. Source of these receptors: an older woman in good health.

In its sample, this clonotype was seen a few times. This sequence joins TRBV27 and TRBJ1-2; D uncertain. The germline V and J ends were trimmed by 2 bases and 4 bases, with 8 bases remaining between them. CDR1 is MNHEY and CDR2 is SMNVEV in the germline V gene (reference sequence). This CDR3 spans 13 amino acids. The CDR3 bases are TGTGCCAGCAGTTTAAATTTAGGCTATGGCTACACCTTC. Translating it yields CASSLNLGYGYTF.

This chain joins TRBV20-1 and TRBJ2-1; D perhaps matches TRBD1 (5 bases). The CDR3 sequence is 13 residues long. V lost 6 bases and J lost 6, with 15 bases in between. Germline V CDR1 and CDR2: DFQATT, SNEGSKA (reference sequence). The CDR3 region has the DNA TGCAGTGCGCGAGACACAGGCGGCAATGAGCAGTTCTTC. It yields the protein CSARDTGGNEQFF.

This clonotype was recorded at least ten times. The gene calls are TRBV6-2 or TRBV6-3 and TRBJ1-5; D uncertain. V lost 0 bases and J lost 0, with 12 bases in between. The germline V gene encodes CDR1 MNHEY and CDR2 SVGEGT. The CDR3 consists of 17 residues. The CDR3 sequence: CASSYSRSGYSNQPQHF. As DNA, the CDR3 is TGTGCCAGCAGTTACTCGAGGTCCGGGTATAGCAATCAGCCCCAGCATTTT.

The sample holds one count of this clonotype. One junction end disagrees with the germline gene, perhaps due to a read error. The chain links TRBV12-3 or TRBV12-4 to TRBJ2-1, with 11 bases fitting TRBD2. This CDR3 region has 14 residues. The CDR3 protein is CAGSLLAGVNEQFF. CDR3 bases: TGTGCCGGCAGTTTACTAGCGGGAGTCAATGAGCAGTTCTTC.

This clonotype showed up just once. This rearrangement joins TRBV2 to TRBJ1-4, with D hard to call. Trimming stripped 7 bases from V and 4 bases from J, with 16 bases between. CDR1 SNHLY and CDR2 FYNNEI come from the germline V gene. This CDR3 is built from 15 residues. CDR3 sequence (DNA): TGTGCCAGCACCGCCCTAGGAGCCCATAATGAAAAACTGTTTTTT. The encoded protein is CASTALGAHNEKLFF.

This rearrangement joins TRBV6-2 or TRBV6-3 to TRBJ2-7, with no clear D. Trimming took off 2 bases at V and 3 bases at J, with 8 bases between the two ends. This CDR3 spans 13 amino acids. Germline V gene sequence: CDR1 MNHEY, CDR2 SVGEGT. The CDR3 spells CASSYRLGYEQYF. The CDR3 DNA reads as TGTGCCAGCAGTTACAGGCTAGGCTACGAGCAGTACTTC.

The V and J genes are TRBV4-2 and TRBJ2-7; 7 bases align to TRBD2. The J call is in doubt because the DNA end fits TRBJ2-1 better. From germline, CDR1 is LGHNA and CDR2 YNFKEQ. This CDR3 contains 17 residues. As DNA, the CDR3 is TGTGCCAGCAGCCTGCTTTTGGGAGCGGGACCTTGGAATGAGCAGTTCTTC. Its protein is CASSLLLGAGPWNEQFF.

The CDR3 bases are TGTGCCAGCAGCAAAGTCCGGGCTGGGTTCGGGGAGACCCAGTACTTC. Translated, it gives CASSKVRAGFGETQYF. V and J are TRBV7-9 and TRBJ2-5; D is ambiguous. Per germline, CDR1 SEHNR and CDR2 FQNEAQ (reference sequence). The ends were cut back, 5 bases at V and 5 bases at J, with 21 bases in the middle. The CDR3 extends over 16 amino acids.

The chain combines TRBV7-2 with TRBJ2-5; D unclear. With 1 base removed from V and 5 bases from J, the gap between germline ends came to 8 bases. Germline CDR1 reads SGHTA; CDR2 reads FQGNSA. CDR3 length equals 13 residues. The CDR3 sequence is CASSLERPETQYF. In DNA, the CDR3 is TGTGCCAGCAGCTTAGAAAGGCCGGAGACCCAGTACTTC. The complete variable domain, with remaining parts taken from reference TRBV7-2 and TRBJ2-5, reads GAGVSQSPSNKVTEKGKDVELRCDPISGHTALYWYRQSLGQGLEFLIYFQGNSAPDKSGLPSDRFSAERTGGSVSTLTIQRTQQEDSAVYLCASSLERPETQYFGPGTRLLVL.

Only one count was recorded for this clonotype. CDR3 sequence (DNA): TGTGCCACGTACAGGGTTGGCTATGGCTACACCTTC. Its protein product is CATYRVGYGYTF. The genes are TRBV15 and TRBJ1-2; D possibly corresponds to TRBD1 (6 bases). V shed 9 bases and J shed 4 bases, with 12 bases lying between them. The germline V gene encodes CDR1 LNHNV and CDR2 YYDKDF (reference sequence). The CDR3 sequence is 12 residues long.

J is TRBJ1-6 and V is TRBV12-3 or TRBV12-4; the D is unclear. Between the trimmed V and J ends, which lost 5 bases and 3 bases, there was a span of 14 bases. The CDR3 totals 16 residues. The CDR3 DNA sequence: TGTGCCAGCAGTAGGGATTCACTGAACTATAATTCACCCCTCCACTTT. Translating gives CASSRDSLNYNSPLHF.

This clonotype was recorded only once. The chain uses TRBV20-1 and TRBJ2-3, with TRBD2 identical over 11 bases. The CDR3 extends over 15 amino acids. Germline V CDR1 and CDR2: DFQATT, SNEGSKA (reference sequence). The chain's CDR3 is CSFPGTSGTTDTQYF. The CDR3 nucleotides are TGCAGCTTCCCGGGGACTAGCGGCACCACAGATACGCAGTATTTT.

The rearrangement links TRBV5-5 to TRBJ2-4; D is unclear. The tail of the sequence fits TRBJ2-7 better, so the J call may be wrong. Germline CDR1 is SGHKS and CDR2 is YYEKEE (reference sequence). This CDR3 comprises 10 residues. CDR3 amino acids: CAGPFYEQYF. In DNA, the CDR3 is TGTGCCGGACCCTTCTACGAGCAGTACTTC.

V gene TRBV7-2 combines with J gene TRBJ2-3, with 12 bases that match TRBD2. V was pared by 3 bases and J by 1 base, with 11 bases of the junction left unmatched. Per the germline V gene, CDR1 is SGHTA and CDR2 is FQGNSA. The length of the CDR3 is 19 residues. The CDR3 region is CASSFMVLAGGRGTDTQYF. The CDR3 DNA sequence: TGTGCCAGCAGCTTCATGGTGCTAGCGGGAGGGCGAGGCACAGATACGCAGTATTTT.

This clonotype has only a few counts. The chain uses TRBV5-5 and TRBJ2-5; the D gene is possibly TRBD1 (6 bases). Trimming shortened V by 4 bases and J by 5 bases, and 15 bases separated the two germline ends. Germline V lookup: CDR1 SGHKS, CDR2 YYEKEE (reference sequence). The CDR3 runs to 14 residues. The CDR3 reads CASSPGVLVETQYF. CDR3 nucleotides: TGTGCCAGCAGCCCAGGGGTGTTGGTGGAGACCCAGTACTTC.

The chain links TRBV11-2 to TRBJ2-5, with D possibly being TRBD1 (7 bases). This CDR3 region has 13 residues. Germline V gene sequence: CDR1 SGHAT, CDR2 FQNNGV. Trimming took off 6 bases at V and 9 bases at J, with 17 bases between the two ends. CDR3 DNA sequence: TGTGCCAGCAGTCGGGACAGAAGGGAGGCCCAGTACTTC. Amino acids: CASSRDRREAQYF.

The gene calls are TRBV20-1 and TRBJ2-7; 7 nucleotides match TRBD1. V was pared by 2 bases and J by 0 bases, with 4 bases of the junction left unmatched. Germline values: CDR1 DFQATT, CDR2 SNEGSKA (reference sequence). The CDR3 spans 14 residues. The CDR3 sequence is CSARPGTDSYEQYF. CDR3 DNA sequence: TGCAGTGCTAGACCCGGGACAGACTCCTACGAGCAGTACTTC.

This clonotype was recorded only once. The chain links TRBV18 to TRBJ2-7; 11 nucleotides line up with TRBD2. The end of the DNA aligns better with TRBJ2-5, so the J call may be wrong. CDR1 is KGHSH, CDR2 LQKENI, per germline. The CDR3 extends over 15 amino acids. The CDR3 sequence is CASFPLAGVQETQYF. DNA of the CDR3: TGTGCCAGCTTTCCACTAGCGGGAGTACAAGAGACCCAGTACTTC.

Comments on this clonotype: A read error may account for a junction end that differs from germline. The CDR3 DNA follows: TGTGCCAACAGCCAAAGGAGCCCCGGAGCGGAGACCCAGTACTTC. Translated, it gives CANSQRSPGAETQYF. V gene TRBV7-8 combines with J gene TRBJ2-7; D gene unclear. The DNA end is a closer match to TRBJ2-5, so the J assignment may be wrong. The CDR3 runs 15 residues. The V gene's germline CDR1 is SGHVS and CDR2 FQNEAQ.

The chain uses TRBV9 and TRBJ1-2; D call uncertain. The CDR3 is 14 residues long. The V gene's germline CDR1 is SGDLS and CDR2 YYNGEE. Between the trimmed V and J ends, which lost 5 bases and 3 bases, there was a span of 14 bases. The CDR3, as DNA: TGTGCCAGCAGAAGAATGGGTATGCACTATGGCTACACCTTC. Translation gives CASRRMGMHYGYTF.

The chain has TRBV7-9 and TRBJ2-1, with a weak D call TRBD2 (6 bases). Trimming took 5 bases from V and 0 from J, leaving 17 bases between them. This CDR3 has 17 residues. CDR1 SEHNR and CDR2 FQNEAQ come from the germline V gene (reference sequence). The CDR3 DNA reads TGTGCCAGCAGCCTCATTGTCGGGGGTAGCTCCTACAATGAGCAGTTCTTC. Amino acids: CASSLIVGGSSYNEQFF.

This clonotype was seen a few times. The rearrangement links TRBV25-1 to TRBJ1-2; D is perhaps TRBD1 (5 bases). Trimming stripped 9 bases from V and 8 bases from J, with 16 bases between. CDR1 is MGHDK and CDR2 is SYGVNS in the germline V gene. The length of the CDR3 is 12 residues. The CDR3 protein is CASSGADIGYTF. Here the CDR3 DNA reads TGTGCCAGTTCCGGGGCAGACATCGGCTACACCTTC.

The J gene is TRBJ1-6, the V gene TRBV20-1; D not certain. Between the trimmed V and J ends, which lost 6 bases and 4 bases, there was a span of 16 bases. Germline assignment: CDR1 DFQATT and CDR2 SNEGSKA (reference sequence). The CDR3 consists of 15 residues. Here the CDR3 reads CSAEREEPYNSPLHF. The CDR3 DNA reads TGCAGTGCGGAGCGGGAGGAACCTTATAATTCACCCCTCCACTTT.